Each of the 25 T cell receptor beta chains below was sequenced from the same sample in a study of T cells in narcolepsy. Data came from immunoSEQ multiplex PCR; TCRdb stores just in-frame clones and leaves some out. The table includes about 31,000 clones, around 80% detected once. Sequencing was performed on CD45RA- memory CD4+ T cells from PBMCs. The receptors derive from a human donor with narcolepsy.

This sequence joins TRBV6-5 and TRBJ1-4; D is ambiguous. CDR3 length: 14 amino acids. V lost 2 bases and J lost 4, with 8 bases in between. CDR1 and CDR2 (germline): MNHEY, SVGAGI. As DNA, the CDR3 is TGTGCCAGCAGTTACCGGCAGATTAATGAAAAACTGTTTTTT. Translating gives CASSYRQINEKLFF.

This clone came up a few times. The chain couples TRBV19 to TRBJ1-5, with D perhaps TRBD1 (5 bases). V shed 8 bases and J shed 10 bases, with 21 bases lying between them. The germline V gene encodes CDR1 LNHDA and CDR2 SQIVND (reference sequence). This CDR3 region has 14 residues. The CDR3 coding sequence is TGTGCCAGTGGGGGACCTGAGGGGTTCAGCCCCCAGCATTTT. It encodes CASGGPEGFSPQHF.

V and J are TRBV11-3 and TRBJ2-1; 11 bases align to TRBD2. Germline CDR1 SGHNT, CDR2 YENEEA. CDR3 length: 16 residues. The V segment lost 5 bases and the J segment 1 base; nucleotides outside the gene matches: 4. The chain's CDR3 is CASSITSGGSYNEQFF. The CDR3, as DNA: TGTGCCAGCAGCATAACTAGCGGGGGATCCTACAATGAGCAGTTCTTC.

The chain carries TRBV5-1 and TRBJ2-1; 8 bases fit TRBD1. This CDR3 is built from 14 residues. Per the germline V gene, CDR1 is SGHRS and CDR2 is YFSETQ. V lost 4 bases to trimming and J lost 8 bases; unmatched junction nucleotides: 8. The CDR3, as DNA: TGCGCCAGCAGCATAGGACAGGGTTGGGATGAGCAGTTCTTC. Protein: CASSIGQGWDEQFF. The variable domain in full, with the rest retrieved from reference TRBV5-1 and TRBJ2-1, is KAGVTQTPRYLIKTRGQQVTLSCSPISGHRSVSWYQQTPGQGLQFLFEYFSETQRNKGNFPGRFSGRQFSNSRSEMNVSTLELGDSALYLCASSIGQGWDEQFFGPGTRLTVL.

This clone was seen a single time. The rearrangement uses TRBV2 and TRBJ2-7; 7 bases are a match to TRBD1. J gave up 5 bases and V 6 bases, and 7 bases lay outside the gene matches. This CDR3 is 13 amino acids long. Germline CDR1 and CDR2: SNHLY and FYNNEI. The CDR3 here is CASSRRQGNEQYF. The CDR3 region has the DNA TGTGCCAGCAGCCGACGACAGGGAAACGAGCAGTACTTC.

The gene calls are TRBV21-1 and TRBJ2-5; no DNA check was done on the table's D call, TRBD2. TRBV21-1 is shown as a pseudogene. The CDR3 contains 14 residues. The CDR3 bases are TGTGCCAGCCGAGACTTCGAGCAGCCGGAGACCCAGTACTTC. This codes for CASRDFEQPETQYF.

This clone has a handful of counts. The chain combines TRBV6-1 with TRBJ1-1; D not certain. Germline-derived CDR1 and CDR2 are MNHNS and SASEGT. Trimming shortened V by 4 bases and J by 14 bases, and 17 bases separated the two germline ends. This CDR3 has 12 amino acids. The CDR3, as DNA: TGTGCCAGCAGTGTGCGGGAGGGTGGAGTATTCTTT. Its protein product is CASSVREGGVFF.

This clone was recorded a few times. The V gene is TRBV28, the J gene TRBJ2-3; 7 nucleotides line up with TRBD1. V was pared by 3 bases and J by 6 bases, with 6 bases of the junction left unmatched. There are 14 residues in the CDR3. The germline gives CDR1 MDHEN, CDR2 SYDVKM. This CDR3 is CASSFILGQDTQYF. In DNA, the CDR3 is TGTGCCAGCAGTTTTATACTGGGACAGGATACGCAGTATTTT.

This chain links TRBV9 with TRBJ1-5; TRBD1 is a possible D gene (5 bases). The CDR3 loop spans 15 amino acids. The V end lost 0 bases, the J end lost 9 bases, and 16 bases lay between the germline ends. Germline loops: CDR1 SGDLS, CDR2 YYNGEE. CDR3 nucleotides: TGTGCCAGCAGCGTAGATGGGGCCGCTGAACGGCCCCAGCATTTT. It encodes CASSVDGAAERPQHF.

This chain links TRBV9 with TRBJ2-3; D may be TRBD1 (5 bases). Germline-derived CDR1 and CDR2 are SGDLS and YYNGEE. The CDR3 runs to 16 residues. V lost 0 bases to trimming and J lost 2 bases, with 13 bases between them. The CDR3 nucleotides read TGTGCCAGCAGCGTAGCCCCAGCAGGGATCACAGATACGCAGTATTTT. Protein sequence: CASSVAPAGITDTQYF.

V gene TRBV20-1 combines with J gene TRBJ2-7; D is uncertain. The V and J ends lost 3 bases and 2 bases respectively, with 5 bases between them. The CDR3 contains 11 residues. Germline values: CDR1 DFQATT, CDR2 SNEGSKA (reference sequence). CDR3 sequence (DNA): TGCAGTGCTAGTCCAACCTACGAGCAGTACTTC. This sequence encodes CSASPTYEQYF.

The chain couples TRBV5-1 to TRBJ2-7; D is possibly TRBD2 (6 bases). The CDR3 is 13 amino acids. Per germline, CDR1 SGHRS and CDR2 YFSETQ. V lost 0 bases and J 3 bases, leaving 7 bases between the germline ends. CDR3 protein: CASSLVGGYEQYF. The CDR3 DNA sequence: TGCGCCAGCAGCTTGGTCGGGGGCTACGAGCAGTACTTC.

This rearrangement joins TRBV7-2 to TRBJ1-1, with D maybe TRBD1 (6 bases). The CDR3 extends over 14 amino acids. CDR1 and CDR2 (germline): SGHTA, FQGNSA. V shed 3 bases and J shed 4 bases, with 12 bases lying between them. DNA of the CDR3: TGTGCCAGCAGCTTGGGGGGCGGATTCACTGAAGCTTTCTTT. Its protein product is CASSLGGGFTEAFF.

The chain couples TRBV5-4 to TRBJ1-2; possibly TRBD1 for D (5 bases). There are 14 residues in the CDR3. Germline lookup yields CDR1 SGHNT and CDR2 YYREEE (reference sequence). Trimming left V 4 bases short and J 7 bases short, with 17 bases between. CDR3 bases: TGTGCCAGCAGCCTTGGAAATCAGGGCGGTGGCTACACCTTC. This codes for CASSLGNQGGGYTF.

V and J are TRBV5-1 and TRBJ2-1; 9 bases line up with TRBD2. The CDR3 totals 15 residues. After removal of 3 bases from V and 7 bases from J, the junction contained 8 bases not matched to a gene. The V gene's germline CDR1 is SGHRS and CDR2 YFSETQ. The CDR3 sequence: CASSSGLAGSNEQFF. CDR3 DNA sequence: TGCGCCAGCAGCTCGGGACTAGCCGGGTCAAATGAGCAGTTCTTC.

The genes are TRBV5-5 and TRBJ2-7; D tentatively reads TRBD1 or TRBD2 (5 bases each). The CDR3 consists of 15 residues. The V gene's germline CDR1 is SGHKS and CDR2 YYEKEE (reference sequence). Between the trimmed V and J ends, which lost 0 bases and 2 bases, there was a span of 12 bases. The CDR3 sequence: CASSLAAGTAYEQYF. In DNA, the CDR3 is TGTGCCAGCAGCTTGGCCGCAGGGACGGCCTACGAGCAGTACTTC.

This chain joins TRBV6-5 and TRBJ1-6; 8 bases agree with TRBD1. The length of the CDR3 is 15 residues. V lost 6 bases, J lost 11 bases, and 12 bases stayed unmatched. Germline CDR1 is MNHEY and CDR2 is SVGAGI. This CDR3 is CASSPGQGDRTPLHF. The CDR3 region has the DNA TGTGCCAGCAGCCCAGGACAGGGTGATAGAACACCCCTCCACTTT.

This chain connects TRBV5-1 to TRBJ2-5; 8 bases align to TRBD2. V lost 2 bases and J lost 13; bases outside the gene matches: 13. CDR1 SGHRS and CDR2 YFSETQ come from the germline V gene. The CDR3 length is 14 residues. This CDR3 reads CASSLSGSLPERYF. The CDR3 DNA follows: TGCGCCAGCAGCTTAAGCGGGAGCCTCCCCGAAAGGTACTTC.

The count of this clone is one. The rearrangement uses TRBV30 and TRBJ1-2; D is possibly TRBD1 (6 bases). Germline V lookup: CDR1 GTSNPN, CDR2 SVGIG (reference sequence). V shed 0 bases and J shed 0 bases, with 11 bases lying between them. This CDR3 comprises 15 residues. The CDR3 reads CAWSVTQGSNYGYTF. In nucleotides, the CDR3 is TGTGCCTGGAGTGTAACCCAGGGGTCTAACTATGGCTACACCTTC.

The chain recombines TRBV5-4 with TRBJ1-2, with 7 bases that match TRBD1. Germline lookup yields CDR1 SGHNT and CDR2 YYREEE (reference sequence). V was pared by 5 bases and J by 5 bases, with 12 bases of the junction left unmatched. CDR3 length equals 15 residues. The CDR3 DNA sequence: TGTGCCAGCAGTGGGGAGAGGGACAGCTCTTATGGCTACACCTTC. Protein: CASSGERDSSYGYTF.

This rearrangement joins TRBV30 to TRBJ1-1; D unclear. Trimming pared 4 bases from V and 0 bases from J, leaving 9 bases between. The CDR3 length is 13 residues. The germline V gene encodes CDR1 GTSNPN and CDR2 SVGIG (reference sequence). The CDR3 DNA sequence: TGTGCCTGGACGATTGGAATGAACACTGAAGCTTTCTTT. As protein: CAWTIGMNTEAFF.

V is TRBV10-3 and J is TRBJ1-4; D gene uncertain. Trimming removed 10 bases from V and 0 bases from J, with 9 bases in between. Per the germline V gene, CDR1 is ENHRY and CDR2 is SYGVKD. This CDR3 comprises 13 residues. This chain's CDR3 is CASTAATNEKLFF. The CDR3 nucleotides are TGTGCCAGTACAGCGGCAACTAATGAAAAACTGTTTTTT.

The chain couples TRBV2 to TRBJ2-7, with 8 positions matching TRBD1. Per the germline V gene, CDR1 is SNHLY and CDR2 is FYNNEI. The CDR3 sequence is 12 residues long. V was pared by 8 bases and J by 4 bases, with 4 bases of the junction left unmatched. The CDR3 DNA is TGTGCCAGCGACAGGGGTGGGTACGAGCAGTACTTC. The encoded protein is CASDRGGYEQYF.

The rearrangement uses TRBV2 and TRBJ2-7; 8 bases map to TRBD2. The CDR3 is made up of 15 amino acids. V trimming: 7 bases; J trimming: 6 bases; junction bases outside the gene matches: 14. The germline V gene encodes CDR1 SNHLY and CDR2 FYNNEI. CDR3 in amino acids: CASTLVSGGVSEQYF. The CDR3 nucleotides are TGTGCCAGCACCCTTGTCAGCGGGGGAGTCAGCGAGCAGTACTTC.

The chain has TRBV7-9 and TRBJ2-1; 9 bases are shared with TRBD2. CDR1 is SEHNR, CDR2 FQNEAQ, per germline (reference sequence). The CDR3 has 15 amino acids. Trimming removed 1 base from V and 6 bases from J; junction bases left unmatched: 4. The CDR3 DNA follows: TGTGCCAGCAGCTTAGACCCTAGCGGGGTCAATGAGCAGTTCTTC. Translation gives CASSLDPSGVNEQFF.